The 19 T cell receptor beta chains reported below all come from one sample, sequenced in a study of blood T cell repertoires in COVID-19. Sequencing was performed with immunoSEQ multiplex PCR; in TCRdb, only in-frame clones are kept and a portion is missing. This sample has 180,000 or so clones, with over 80% found just once. Sequenced input: peripheral blood. The receptors were gathered from a woman aged 70-85 years with acute or convalescent COVID-19.

This chain uses TRBV29-1 with TRBJ2-7; maybe TRBD1 (5 bases). Germline V gives CDR1 SQVTM, CDR2 ANQGSEA. Trimming stripped 0 bases from V and 6 bases from J, with 15 bases between. CDR3 length: 14 amino acids. CDR3 nucleotide sequence: TGCAGCGTTGAAGAAGGGGCAGGGTCTGGCGAGCAGTACTTC. Protein sequence: CSVEEGAGSGEQYF.

J is TRBJ1-5 and V is TRBV6-2 or TRBV6-3, with TRBD1 identical over 8 bases. The CDR3 runs to 16 residues. Trimming removed 3 bases from V and 4 bases from J; junction bases left unmatched: 8. The germline CDR1 and CDR2 sequences are MNHEY and SVGEGT. This chain's CDR3 is CASSYWSGQGNQPQHF. CDR3 in DNA: TGTGCCAGCAGTTATTGGTCCGGACAGGGTAATCAGCCCCAGCATTTT.

This rearrangement joins TRBV19 to TRBJ2-1, with TRBD2 matching 13 bases. V dropped 4 bases and J dropped 5; count of bases not matched to a gene: 5. The CDR3 sequence is 16 residues long. CDR1 LNHDA and CDR2 SQIVND come from the germline V gene (reference sequence). CDR3 sequence (DNA): TGTGCCAGTAGTAGGGCGACTAGCGGGGGGAACAATGAGCAGTTCTTC. Its protein is CASSRATSGGNNEQFF.

The rearrangement joins TRBV6-5 to TRBJ2-1, with TRBD2 identical over 11 bases. V gave up 6 bases and J gave up 7 bases; unmatched junction bases: 8. Germline-derived CDR1 and CDR2 are MNHEY and SVGAGI. This CDR3 comprises 15 residues. In DNA form, the CDR3 reads TGTGCCAGCAGCCTCTCTAGCGGGGGGTGGAATGAGCAGTTCTTC. Amino acid sequence: CASSLSSGGWNEQFF.

CDR3 DNA: TGTGCCAGCAGCTCCTCGGGACAGGGGGCCTACAATGAGCAGTTCTTC. It codes for CASSSSGQGAYNEQFF. V and J are TRBV5-6 and TRBJ2-1, with 11 bases fitting TRBD1. CDR3 length equals 16 residues. The germline V gene encodes CDR1 SGHDT and CDR2 YYEEEE. Unmatched junction bases numbered 4, after V lost 3 bases and J lost 2 bases.

This chain uses TRBV3-1 (or the pseudogene TRBV3-2) with TRBJ1-2; 8 bases are a match to TRBD1. Losses at the gene ends were 4 bases for V and 6 bases for J; bases not matched to a gene: 10. The CDR3 spans 15 residues. CDR1 and CDR2 (germline): LGHDT, YNNKEL (reference sequence). CDR3 DNA sequence: TGTGCCAGCAGCCGTAATAATGGACAGGGTGATGGCTACACCTTC. This codes for CASSRNNGQGDGYTF.

This sequence joins TRBV5-4 and TRBJ2-7; 8 bases align to TRBD1. With V trimmed by 0 bases and J by 4 bases, 6 bases remained unmatched. The V gene's germline CDR1 is SGHNT and CDR2 YYREEE (reference sequence). The CDR3 extends over 15 amino acids. The CDR3 sequence is CASSLGQGLSYEQYF. The CDR3 DNA follows: TGTGCCAGCAGCTTGGGACAGGGGTTGTCGTACGAGCAGTACTTC.

The chain has TRBV9 and TRBJ2-3; no clear D gene. The CDR3 contains 14 residues. Germline CDR1 and CDR2: SGDLS and YYNGEE. Trimming pared 0 bases from V and 2 bases from J, leaving 7 bases between. The CDR3 here is CASSVAATTDTQYF. The CDR3, as DNA: TGTGCCAGCAGCGTAGCAGCGACCACAGATACGCAGTATTTT.

This rearrangement joins TRBV2 to TRBJ2-1; 13 nucleotides line up with TRBD2. CDR3 length: 16 amino acids. The germline CDR1 and CDR2 sequences are SNHLY and FYNNEI. V shed 6 bases, J shed 0 bases, and the junction held 2 bases outside the gene matches. DNA of the CDR3: TGTGCCAGCAGGGGACTAGCGGGGTTCTCCTACAATGAGCAGTTCTTC. Residues: CASRGLAGFSYNEQFF.

This chain links TRBV7-9 with TRBJ1-1; TRBD1 matches 10 bases. The CDR3 consists of 15 residues. Germline CDR1 is SEHNR and CDR2 is FQNEAQ (reference sequence). The V gene end was trimmed by 5 bases and the J gene end by 4 bases; junction bases not matched to a gene: 7. In DNA, the CDR3 is TGTGCCAGCAGCGTTGGACAGGGGGTGCGCACTGAAGCTTTCTTT. Amino acids: CASSVGQGVRTEAFF.

The rearrangement uses TRBV2 and TRBJ2-3; 9 nucleotides align to TRBD2. V dropped 8 bases and J dropped 4; count of bases not matched to a gene: 13. The CDR3 contains 16 residues. The germline V gene encodes CDR1 SNHLY and CDR2 FYNNEI. The CDR3 here is CASEEVAGAVADTQYF. The CDR3 DNA sequence: TGTGCCAGCGAGGAGGTAGCGGGAGCTGTCGCAGATACGCAGTATTTT.

The DNA for the CDR3 is TGTGCCATCAGTACGACGACTAGCGGGCAAGTGGAGACCCAGTACTTC. Translated, it gives CAISTTTSGQVETQYF. This rearrangement joins TRBV10-3 to TRBJ2-5, with 10 bases fitting TRBD2. Trimming cost V 5 bases and J 5 bases; bases outside gene matches: 11. CDR1 and CDR2 (germline): ENHRY, SYGVKD. This CDR3 has 16 residues.

In its sample, this clone was seen a few times. The genes are TRBV4-1 and TRBJ1-5; 8 nucleotides align to TRBD1. The CDR3 is 16 amino acids. J lost 6 bases, V lost 1 base, and 8 bases had no gene match. The germline V gene has CDR1 MGHRA and CDR2 YSYEKL. CDR3 in DNA: TGCGCCAGCAGCCAAGCCCCGGCCAGGGGGCCTCAGCCCCAGCATTTT. Translated: CASSQAPARGPQPQHF.

The chain joins TRBV27 to TRBJ1-2; maybe TRBD1 (5 bases). This CDR3 has 12 amino acids. V lost 6 bases to trimming and J lost 3 bases, with 8 bases between them. CDR1 is MNHEY and CDR2 is SMNVEV in the germline V gene (reference sequence). CDR3 in amino acids: CASRGLDYGYTF. Written as DNA, the CDR3 is TGTGCCAGCAGGGGACTCGACTATGGCTACACCTTC.

The chain employs TRBV19 and TRBJ1-5, with a possible D match to TRBD1 (5 bases). The V gene lost 1 base and the J gene lost 5 bases, with 12 bases spanning the gap. CDR3 length: 15 residues. CDR1 LNHDA and CDR2 SQIVND come from the germline V gene (reference sequence). The CDR3 region has the DNA TGTGCCAGTAGTATAGCTCCAGGGTCCTATCAGCCCCAGCATTTT. It codes for CASSIAPGSYQPQHF.

The rearrangement links TRBV18 to TRBJ1-1; no definite D call. Trimming left V 6 bases short and J 11 bases short, with 19 bases between. CDR3 length: 13 amino acids. Looked up from germline, CDR1 is KGHSH and CDR2 is LQKENI. The CDR3 reads CASSPEPGILAFF. The CDR3 bases are TGTGCCAGCTCCCCTGAACCGGGTATTCTCGCTTTCTTT.

This clone was detected only a few times. The chain links TRBV27 to TRBJ1-5; D may be TRBD1 (6 bases). The ends were cut back, 7 bases at V and 0 bases at J, with 10 bases in the middle. CDR1 is MNHEY, CDR2 SMNVEV, per germline (reference sequence). This CDR3 is built from 14 residues. CDR3 region: CASTRQVSNQPQHF. DNA of the CDR3: TGTGCCAGCACCCGACAGGTTAGCAATCAGCCCCAGCATTTT.

The chain is built from TRBV11-2 and TRBJ1-1, with TRBD1 identical over 8 bases. The CDR3 spans 15 residues. The germline V gene encodes CDR1 SGHAT and CDR2 FQNNGV. Trimming removed 2 bases from V and 6 bases from J; junction bases left unmatched: 8. The CDR3 reads CASSLFQGAMAEAFF. The CDR3 DNA sequence: TGTGCCAGCAGCTTATTTCAGGGGGCAATGGCTGAAGCTTTCTTT.

V usage is TRBV11-3 and J usage is TRBJ2-1; D remains ambiguous. V gave up 8 bases and J gave up 4 bases, with 12 bases separating them. The length of the CDR3 is 13 residues. From germline, CDR1 is SGHNT and CDR2 YENEEA. CDR3 in amino acids: CASSRNPYNEQFF. DNA of the CDR3: TGTGCCAGCTCGAGAAATCCTTACAATGAGCAGTTCTTC.